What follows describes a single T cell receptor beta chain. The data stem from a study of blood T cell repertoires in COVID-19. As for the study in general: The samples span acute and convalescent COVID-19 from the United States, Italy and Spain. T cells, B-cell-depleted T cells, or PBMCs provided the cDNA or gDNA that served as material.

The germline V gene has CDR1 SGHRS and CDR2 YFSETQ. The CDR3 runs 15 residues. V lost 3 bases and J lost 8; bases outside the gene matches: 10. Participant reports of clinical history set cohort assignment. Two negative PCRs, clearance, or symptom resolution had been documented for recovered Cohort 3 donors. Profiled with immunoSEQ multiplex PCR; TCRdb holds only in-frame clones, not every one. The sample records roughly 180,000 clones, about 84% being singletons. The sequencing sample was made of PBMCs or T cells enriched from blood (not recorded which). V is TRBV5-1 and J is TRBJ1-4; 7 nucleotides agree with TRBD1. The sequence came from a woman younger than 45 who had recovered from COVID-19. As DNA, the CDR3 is TGCGCCAGCAGCTATCAGGGGGTTAGTGCGGAAAAACTGTTTTTT. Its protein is CASSYQGVSAEKLFF.